This T cell receptor beta chain was recorded in a study of beta chain features in type 1 diabetes. Regarding the study as a whole: Possibly, sequencing cDNA over-represented cells that had high TCR expression levels. TCRB CDR3s were moderately but significantly shorter in Type 1 diabetes patients in all four CD4+ subsets.

In its sample, this clone was seen a few times. Its antigen remains unknown. Reverse transcription of all isolated RNA meant that expressed TCRB transcripts were sequenced. Clones were sequenced by immunoSEQ multiplex PCR, and TCRdb holds only the in-frame ones, with some missing. The repertoire holds approximately 150,000 clones, around 13% seen once, with roughly 1.4% in the top ten. CDR3 length equals 13 residues. The V gene's germline CDR1 is MNHNS and CDR2 SASEGT. With 7 bases removed from V and 3 bases from J, the gap between germline ends came to 11 bases. The chain uses TRBV6-1 and TRBJ2-3; weak D call: TRBD1 (6 bases). This receptor was identified in a man aged 18-30 years with type 1 diabetes. The specimen was central memory CD4+ T cells from blood. The CDR3 here is CASTEGQTDTQYF. The CDR3 coding sequence is TGTGCCAGCACTGAGGGACAAACAGATACGCAGTATTTT.